One T cell receptor beta chain is described in this entry. Antigen specificity is unknown. This sample is drawn from a study of graft-versus-host responses after intestinal transplantation. This CDR3 is built from 15 residues. V shed 3 bases, J shed 6 bases, and the junction held 7 bases outside the gene matches. In germline, CDR1 is KGHSH, CDR2 LQKENI. Clones were read by immunoSEQ multiplex PCR, and TCRdb kept only the in-frame ones, dropping some. The sample has fewer than 150,000 clones, 85% to 95% seen once. The starting material was unstimulated CD4+ T cells sorted from spleen or lymph node cells, obtained before intestinal transplant. This chain uses TRBV18 with TRBJ2-3; 9 bases match TRBD1. The TCR was taken from a human donor who received an intestinal transplant. The CDR3 protein is CASSPGQGTLDTQYF. In nucleotides, the CDR3 is TGTGCCAGCTCACCGGGACAGGGAACCTTGGATACGCAGTATTTT.